This is a list of T cell receptor beta chains from one sample in a study of T cells in localized non-small cell lung cancer. TCRdb's copy holds only in-frame clones and misses some; the assay was immunoSEQ multiplex PCR. Of tens of thousands of clones detected, around 82% appear once; the ten largest clones hold roughly a third. Sequenced here: peripheral blood, sampled before any cancer treatment. These receptors originate from a male donor at least 60 years old with stage II squamous cell lung carcinoma. Each CDR3 is given with its conserved first and last residue. Fields, in order: J gene, V gene, clone size, D gene, CDR3 length, CDR3 DNA, CDR3 protein. The D gene is left open where the match is weak. Size values are once, few and many counts, or a class for expanded clones, and some rows have none.

>TRBJ1-2|TRBV18|-|-|13
TGTGCCAGCTCAGAACAGGTGCAAGCGGGCTACACCTTC
CASSEQVQAGYTF
>TRBJ1-1|TRBV7-6|-|TRBD1|14
TGTGCCAGCTCTGCCGGGACAGTGAACACTGAAGCTTTCTTT
CASSAGTVNTEAFF
>TRBJ1-5|TRBV10-3|few|TRBD1|14
TGTGCCATCAGTACAGGGGGGGCGTATCAGCCCCAGCATTTT
CAISTGGAYQPQHF
>TRBJ2-3|TRBV18|-|-|14
TGTGCCAGCTCTCCGAGGGGGGGCACAGATACGCAGTATTTT
CASSPRGGTDTQYF
>TRBJ2-5|TRBV10-2|-|TRBD2|11
TGCGCCAGCAGTCCTAGCGGAGGAGTGTACTTC
CASSPSGGVYF
>TRBJ2-2|TRBV30|-|-|12
TGTGCCTGGAGTCGGGGTAACGGGGAGCTGTTTTTT
CAWSRGNGELFF
>TRBJ1-1|TRBV29-1|-|TRBD1|11
TGCAGCGTTGGGGACAGGGGAGATGCTTTCTTT
CSVGDRGDAFF
>TRBJ1-2|TRBV5-5|-|-|12
TGTGCCAGCAGCTCAGGGAACTATGGCTACACCTTC
CASSSGNYGYTF
>TRBJ2-1|TRBV5-1|-|TRBD2|13
TGCGCCAGCTCCAGCGGGGGGATGAATGAGCAGTTCTTC
CASSSGGMNEQFF
>TRBJ2-7|TRBV19|-|-|15
TGTGCCAGTAGTGGGGAGGACGCTGGGAAGTACGAGCAGTACTTC
CASSGEDAGKYEQYF
>TRBJ2-1|TRBV5-6|few|TRBD2|18
TGTGCCAGCAGCCTGGGACCGGGAAGGCACGGGGGGTACAATGAGCAGTTCTTC
CASSLGPGRHGGYNEQFF